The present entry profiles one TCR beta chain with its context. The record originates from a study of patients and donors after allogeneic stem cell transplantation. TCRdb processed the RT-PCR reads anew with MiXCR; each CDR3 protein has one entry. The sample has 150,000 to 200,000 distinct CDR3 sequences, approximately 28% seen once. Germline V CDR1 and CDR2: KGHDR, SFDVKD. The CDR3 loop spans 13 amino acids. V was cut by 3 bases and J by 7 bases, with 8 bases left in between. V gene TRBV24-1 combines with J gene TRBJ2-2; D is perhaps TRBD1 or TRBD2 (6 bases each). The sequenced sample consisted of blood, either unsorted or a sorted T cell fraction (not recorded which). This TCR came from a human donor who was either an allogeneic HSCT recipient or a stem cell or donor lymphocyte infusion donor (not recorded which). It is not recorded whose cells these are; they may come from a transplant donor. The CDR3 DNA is TGTGCCACCAGTGATGGGGGGCACGGGGAGCTGTTTTTT. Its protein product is CATSDGGHGELFF.